This entry features one TCR beta chain sequence. The data derive from a study of shared clonotypes between healthy human individuals. CD8 cells regarded as naive lacked CD45RO, were positively chosen for CCR7, and omitted terminally differentiated effector memory CD45RA+ cells. CDR3 length equals 15 residues. V lost 4 bases and J lost 3, with 13 bases in between. Germline V gene data show CDR1 as SSHAT and CDR2 as FNYEAQ (reference sequence). Produced via immunoSEQ multiplex PCR; TCRdb's table is partial and in-frame only. This sample carries approximately 1.9 million clones, 93% of them seen once, and the ten largest clones take about 1.7%.

The V call is TRBV7-7, the J call TRBJ2-1; weak D call: TRBD2 (5 bases). The source of this sequence is a man younger than 35 in good health. Some clones in this sample may be carry-over from other donors' samples. Material for sequencing was naive CD8+ T cells from PBMCs. The CDR3 coding sequence is TGTGCCAGCAGCTCGGGGAGCAGGTTCTACAATGAGCAGTTCTTC. It yields the protein CASSSGSRFYNEQFF.